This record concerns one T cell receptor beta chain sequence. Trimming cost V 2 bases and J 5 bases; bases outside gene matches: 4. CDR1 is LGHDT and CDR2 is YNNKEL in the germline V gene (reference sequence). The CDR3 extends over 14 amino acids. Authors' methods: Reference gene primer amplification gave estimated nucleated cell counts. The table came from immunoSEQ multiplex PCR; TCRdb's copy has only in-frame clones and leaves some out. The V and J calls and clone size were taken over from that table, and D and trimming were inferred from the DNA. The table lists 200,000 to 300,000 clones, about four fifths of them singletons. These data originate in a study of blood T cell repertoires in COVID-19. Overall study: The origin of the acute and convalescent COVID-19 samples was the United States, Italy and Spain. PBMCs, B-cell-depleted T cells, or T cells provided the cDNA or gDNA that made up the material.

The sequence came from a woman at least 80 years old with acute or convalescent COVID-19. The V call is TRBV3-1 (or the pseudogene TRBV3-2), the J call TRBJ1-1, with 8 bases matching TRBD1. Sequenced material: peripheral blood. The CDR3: CASSQTGGYTEAFF. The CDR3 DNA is TGTGCCAGCAGCCAAACAGGGGGTTATACTGAAGCTTTCTTT.